These T cell receptor beta chains were read from a single sample in a study of response to subunit inactivated influenza vaccine. From the RT-PCR reads, TCRdb called clonotypes with MiXCR, one entry per CDR3 protein. The sample records 650,000 or so distinct CDR3 sequences, 13% to 15% being singletons. The sequencing used PBMCs from blood, collected around 15 days before vaccination. The source is a man aged 50-59 years who received an inactivated influenza vaccine. CDR3s include the opening cysteine and the closing phenylalanine or tryptophan. The D gene is left open where the match is weak. Clone size appears in some rows only: once, few, many, or a class for an expanded clone.

V,size,D,J,DNA,CDR3
TRBV29-1,few,TRBD1,TRBJ2-7,TGCAGCGTTGCGGGACAGGGGTACGAGCAGTACTTC,CSVAGQGYEQYF
TRBV20-1,few,TRBD1,TRBJ2-3,TGCAGTGCTAACCGGGACAGGGACTTTAGCGATACGCAGTATTTT,CSANRDRDFSDTQYF
TRBV29-1,few,-,TRBJ2-1,TGCAGCGTCCAGGATCGAGGCTCCTACAATGAGCAGTTCTTC,CSVQDRGSYNEQFF
TRBV29-1,-,TRBD2,TRBJ2-1,TGCAGCGTCTACGGGGGGGATTCTGAGCAGTTCTTC,CSVYGGDSEQFF
TRBV20-1,many,-,TRBJ1-4,TGCAGTGCTAGTACCCCTCCGATTAATGAAAAACTGTTTTTT,CSASTPPINEKLFF
TRBV4-1,-,-,TRBJ2-7,TGCGCCAGCAGCCAAGAGAGGGGTAGCTACGAGCAGTACTTC,CASSQERGSYEQYF
TRBV20-1,many,TRBD1,TRBJ2-7,TGCAGTGCTCTACCGGGACAGGGGGCTTCGATTTCCTACGAGCAGTACTTC,CSALPGQGASISYEQYF
TRBV5-1,-,TRBD1,TRBJ2-1,TGCGCCAGCAGCAGGGACAGGGGAAGGACTGAGCAGTTCTTC,CASSRDRGRTEQFF
TRBV29-1,-,TRBD2,TRBJ2-7,TGCAGCGTTGGACTAGCGGGAGAGAGCGAGCAGTACTTC,CSVGLAGESEQYF
TRBV6-5,-,-,TRBJ2-1,TGTGCCAACAGTTACATTTCGGGCAATGAGCAGTTCTTC,CANSYISGNEQFF
TRBV7-3,many,TRBD1,TRBJ2-5,TGTGCCAGCAGCTTAGGACAGGGGGCGCGAGAGACCCAGTACTTC,CASSLGQGARETQYF
TRBV10-3,-,-,TRBJ1-5,TGTGCCATCAGCCCGGACGGGGATCAGCCCCAGCATTTT,CAISPDGDQPQHF
TRBV6-1,-,TRBD1,TRBJ2-7,TGTGCCAGCAGTGTAACAGGGGGCGAGCAGTACTTC,CASSVTGGEQYF
TRBV28,many,-,TRBJ2-7,TGTGCCAGCAGGACAGGGACTTCCTACGAGCAGTACTTC,CASRTGTSYEQYF
TRBV29-1,few,TRBD1,TRBJ2-1,TGCAGCGTTGGGGGACAGCTCTACAATGAGCAGTTCTTC,CSVGGQLYNEQFF
TRBV12-3/TRBV12-4,few,TRBD1,TRBJ2-7,TGTGCCAGCAGTTCCCGGGACAGGCGCCACGAGCAGTACTTC,CASSSRDRRHEQYF
TRBV25-1,-,-,TRBJ2-7,TGTGCCAGCAGAGAGGGCTTTACCTACGAGCAGTACTTC,CASREGFTYEQYF
TRBV4-1,-,-,TRBJ1-2,TGCGCCAGCAGCTCGGACCCTCTTGGCTACACCTTC,CASSSDPLGYTF
TRBV5-1,-,-,TRBJ2-2,TGCGCCAGCAGGGTATCGGACACCGGGGAGCTGTTTTTT,CASRVSDTGELFF
TRBV29-1,-,-,TRBJ1-2,TGCAGCGTTGGGGGCGAGGGGCATGGCTACACCTTC,CSVGGEGHGYTF
TRBV5-1,-,-,TRBJ2-3,TGCGCCAGCAGCTTGCACGACTCTAGCACAGATACGCAGTATTTT,CASSLHDSSTDTQYF
TRBV6-1,few,-,TRBJ1-1,TGTGCCAGCACCCCGGTGTGGGAGAACACTGAAGCTTTCTTT,CASTPVWENTEAFF
TRBV11-2,few,-,TRBJ1-2,TGTGCCAGCAGTATGGATAACTATGGCTACACCTTC,CASSMDNYGYTF
TRBV2,-,-,TRBJ2-1,TGTGCCAGCAAGGGGGCTAGCGCGAACAATGAGCAGTTCTTC,CASKGASANNEQFF
TRBV7-6,-,-,TRBJ2-3,TGTGCCAGCAGCTTGTTTGAAAGCACAGATACGCAGTATTTT,CASSLFESTDTQYF
TRBV29-1,few,-,TRBJ2-3,TGCAGCGTTGACTTCCCAGAAGATAGCACAGATACGCAGTATTTT,CSVDFPEDSTDTQYF
TRBV12-3/TRBV12-4,-,TRBD1,TRBJ2-5,TGTGCCAGCACCTCGGGTACAGGGGGGACCCAGTACTTC,CASTSGTGGTQYF
TRBV5-1,few,-,TRBJ2-2,TGCGCCAGCAGCTTGGCCCCGGGAACCACCGGGGAGCTGTTTTTT,CASSLAPGTTGELFF
TRBV7-9,few,TRBD1,TRBJ2-1,TGTGCCAGCAGCGTAACGGGACAGGACAACGATGAGCAGTTCTTC,CASSVTGQDNDEQFF
TRBV29-1,few,TRBD1,TRBJ2-1,TGCAGCGTTGGGGCGGGACAGGGGGCTGCTAATGAGCAGTTCTTC,CSVGAGQGAANEQFF
TRBV4-3,few,-,TRBJ2-1,TGCGCCAGCAGCCAAGAAGAGGGGACGACGGGAGACAATGAGCAGTTCTTC,CASSQEEGTTGDNEQFF
TRBV27,many,-,TRBJ1-1,TGCGCCAGCAGCTTCGGGGGGGATACTGAAGCTTTCTTT,CASSFGGDTEAFF
TRBV19,many,-,TRBJ1-1,TGTGCCACCTCTTACGGCTCTTCAAGCACTGAAGCTTTCTTT,CATSYGSSSTEAFF
TRBV6-1,few,TRBD2,TRBJ2-1,TGTGCCAGCAGCGAACGGACTAGCCCCATCAATGAGCAGTTCTTC,CASSERTSPINEQFF
TRBV30,few,-,TRBJ2-2,TGTGCCTGGATGGTTTGGCTAGTGAACACCGGGGAGCTGTTTTTT,CAWMVWLVNTGELFF
TRBV11-1,few,-,TRBJ2-1,TGTGCCAGCAGCTTAGGAAAGGGGGTCGACAGGTTTCCTCCACACAATGAGCAGTTCTTC,CASSLGKGVDRFPPHNEQFF
TRBV20-1,few,-,TRBJ1-5,TGCAGTGCTAGAGTGGGGGCAGGGAAGGGAGGACCCCAGCATTTT,CSARVGAGKGGPQHF
TRBV12-3/TRBV12-4,-,-,TRBJ1-2,TGTGCCAGCAGTTTGTTGGTCACTGTCTATGGCTACACCTTC,CASSLLVTVYGYTF
TRBV5-1,-,-,TRBJ2-7,TGCGCCAGCAACCAGGGAATTGGGGGATACGAGCAGTACTTC,CASNQGIGGYEQYF
TRBV7-2,-,-,TRBJ2-1,TGTGCCAGCAGCTTATCACTAGCCACCGATGAGCAGTTCTTC,CASSLSLATDEQFF
TRBV11-2,-,-,TRBJ2-5,TGTGCCAGCAACCTTCCCCACGGGGGAGAAGGGACCCAGTACTTC,CASNLPHGGEGTQYF
TRBV20-1,-,-,TRBJ1-2,TGCAGTGCTACGGAGACGGGCTACTATGGCTACACCTTC,CSATETGYYGYTF
TRBV12-3/TRBV12-4,-,-,TRBJ2-2,TGTGCCAGCACCTCCACCCTAGAGAACACCGGGGAGCTGTTTTTT,CASTSTLENTGELFF
TRBV7-2,many,TRBD2,TRBJ2-1,TGTGCCAGCAGCTCCATAGCGGGGAGGGTTTTGGGTGAGCAGTTCTTC,CASSSIAGRVLGEQFF
TRBV7-8,many,TRBD1,TRBJ2-5,TGTGCCAGCAGCTTAGAAAGACAGGGGAGAGGGACCCAGTACTTC,CASSLERQGRGTQYF
TRBV9,few,-,TRBJ1-2,TGTGCCAGCAGCGTTCAAACCCCTTCTAACTATGGCTACACCTTC,CASSVQTPSNYGYTF
TRBV7-6,-,TRBD1,TRBJ2-3,TGTGCCAGCAGCCTATCCTCCGGGACAGGGGTCCGAAGCACGCAGTATTTT,CASSLSSGTGVRSTQYF
TRBV7-8,-,-,TRBJ2-3,TGTGCCAGCAGCTTAGCGGAGTTTGGCACAGATACGCAGTATTTT,CASSLAEFGTDTQYF
TRBV5-1,once,-,TRBJ2-7,TGCGCCAGCAGCTTGGCCAGCGAGACACCGACCGAGCAGTACTTC,CASSLASETPTEQYF
TRBV9,few,-,TRBJ1-2,TGTGCCAGCAGCGTAGGCAGGGCGGACTATGGCTACACCTTC,CASSVGRADYGYTF
TRBV3-1,few,TRBD2,TRBJ2-1,TGTGCCAGCAGCGTAGAGGTAGCGGGAGGACTTAGCTCCTACAATGAGCAGTTCTTC,CASSVEVAGGLSSYNEQFF
TRBV28,-,-,TRBJ1-2,TGTGCCAGCAGTCCCGGGGGGTTTAGGGGACTCTATGGCTACACCTTC,CASSPGGFRGLYGYTF
TRBV7-9,few,-,TRBJ2-2,TGTGCCAGCAGCTTAGTCGTGATAGCGGAATACACCGGGGAGCTGTTTTTT,CASSLVVIAEYTGELFF
TRBV7-2,few,TRBD2,TRBJ2-3,TGTGCCAGCAGCTTGCGGAGAAGTAGCGGGACCGCCCTCACAGATACGCAGTATTTT,CASSLRRSSGTALTDTQYF
TRBV5-1,many,TRBD2,TRBJ2-2,TGCGCCAGCAGCCGGACTAGCGGGACCGGGGAGCTGTTTTTT,CASSRTSGTGELFF
TRBV29-1,-,-,TRBJ2-2,TGCAGCGTTTACAGGTCCGGGGAGCTGTTTTTT,CSVYRSGELFF
TRBV5-1,many,TRBD1,TRBJ2-5,TGCGCCAGCAGCCCGACAGGGCAAGAGACCCAGTACTTC,CASSPTGQETQYF